The clone carrying this T cell receptor (beta chain) appeared a few times. Its antigen is as yet unknown. The read terminates 3 residues ahead of where the CDR3 ends, so the germline J gene completes it. The data were produced by immunoSEQ multiplex PCR, yet TCRdb's version contains in-frame clones alone and is incomplete. The sample gives about 19,000 clones, none seen only once, and the top ten clones hold about 25%. The data derive from a study of T cell clonality in common variable immunodeficiency. Study conclusions and caveats: Fewer deletions and N-nucleotide insertions were reportedly seen in common variable immunodeficiency TCR beta sequences.

The ends lost 4 bases at V and 8 bases at J; junction bases unmatched: 10. Germline V gives CDR1 KGHSH, CDR2 LQKENI. There are 16 residues in the CDR3. The source material was peripheral blood mononuclear cells. The TCR was taken from a human donor with common variable immunodeficiency. This chain links TRBV18 with TRBJ2-1; 11 bases are a match to TRBD2. The DNA read from the CDR3 is TGTGCCAGCTCACTCGTACTAGCGGGAGTAGGGGATGAG. This gives the protein CASSLVLAGVGDE. The CDR3 as a whole reads CASSLVLAGVGDEQFF. Full variable domain (outside the CDR3, taken from reference TRBV18 and TRBJ2-1): NAGVMQNPRHLVRRRGQEARLRCSPMKGHSHVYWYRQLPEEGLKFMVYLQKENIIDESGMPKERFSAEFPKEGPSILRIQQVVRGDSAAYFCASSLVLAGVGDEQFFGPGTRLTVL.